This TCR beta chain stems from a study of blood T cell repertoires in COVID-19. Study overall: COVID-19 samples from acute and convalescent phases originated in the United States, Italy and Spain. Nucleic acid was either cDNA or gDNA, and it came from T cells, B-cell-depleted T cells, or PBMCs.

CDR3 length: 15 amino acids. In germline, CDR1 is SGHRS, CDR2 YFSETQ. V lost 7 bases to trimming and J lost 5 bases; unmatched junction nucleotides: 10. Ages ranged from roughly 18 to 100 years, with residence in around 24 US areas. Participants had their cohort set by participant-reported clinical history. Some clones are missing from TCRdb's copy, which holds only in-frame ones; the method was immunoSEQ multiplex PCR. The table has a few hundred thousand clones, about 91% seen once; the top ten hold approximately 2.5%. This TCR was recovered from a woman in her forties with acute COVID-19. The specimen sequenced was PBMCs or T cells enriched from blood (not recorded which). V gene TRBV5-1 combines with J gene TRBJ2-5; 11 nucleotides line up with TRBD2. This CDR3 reads CASFGSSGGAETQYF. In DNA, the CDR3 is TGCGCCAGCTTTGGGAGTAGCGGGGGGGCTGAGACCCAGTACTTC.